This paragraph covers one T cell receptor beta chain sequence. This entry belongs to a study of blood T cell repertoires in COVID-19. At the level of the study: Whether acute or convalescent, the COVID-19 samples came from the United States, Italy and Spain.

Method: immunoSEQ multiplex PCR; TCRdb's copy keeps in-frame clones and lacks some. The data hold around 300,000 clones, with 80% to 90% observed a single time. The V and J ends lost 3 bases and 5 bases respectively, with 8 bases between them. Germline-derived CDR1 and CDR2 are SNHLY and FYNNEI. This CDR3 is built from 13 residues. What was sequenced was peripheral blood. The chain has TRBV2 and TRBJ2-1; D unclear. The source is a man aged 45-60 years with active or convalescent COVID-19. In DNA form, the CDR3 reads TGTGCCAGCAGTGATAGGCGGCACAATGAGCAGTTCTTC. Translating gives CASSDRRHNEQFF.